These 18 T cell receptor beta chains came from one sample sequenced in a study of CD8 T cell repertoires and HIV-1 epitope variants. Assay used: immunoSEQ multiplex PCR; TCRdb lists only in-frame clones, some missing. The profile covers 5,000 to 7,000 clones, with 60% to 75% appearing a single time and 35% to 50% taken by the ten largest. No antigen has been assigned to these receptors. Sequenced sample: cultured CD8+ T cells derived from PBMCs. The receptors here all came from a male donor with HIV.

By frequency in the sample, this clone is medium-sized (0.01 to 0.1%). The V and J genes are TRBV29-1 and TRBJ1-2; D is unresolved. The V and J ends lost 6 bases and 4 bases respectively, with 9 bases between them. The CDR3 runs 11 residues. Germline V lookup: CDR1 SQVTM, CDR2 ANQGSEA. In DNA, the CDR3 is TGCAGCGTCTCCGGAAGCTATGGCTACACCTTC. It yields the protein CSVSGSYGYTF. Combining the CDR3 with reference TRBV29-1 and TRBJ1-2 gives the whole variable domain SAVISQKPSRDICQRGTSLTIQCQVDSQVTMMFWYRQQPGQSLTLIATANQGSEATYESGFVIDKFPISRPNLTFSTLTVSNMSPEDSSIYLCSVSGSYGYTFGSGTRLTVV.

This clone was seen only a few times. The rearrangement uses TRBV7-6 and TRBJ2-7; D may correspond to TRBD1 or TRBD2 (5 bases each). V was shortened by 5 bases and J by 2 bases, with 16 bases between the two germline ends. CDR3 length: 15 amino acids. CDR1 and CDR2 (germline): SGHVS, FNYEAQ. CDR3 DNA: TGTGCCAGCAGCCAAAACCCCGGGGCTCCCTACGAGCAGTACTTC. Protein: CASSQNPGAPYEQYF.

This clone was detected a few times. This chain joins TRBV27 and TRBJ1-2; 10 bases line up with TRBD1. CDR3 length: 14 amino acids. The J segment lost 8 bases and the V segment lost 5 bases, leaving 8 bases of the junction unmatched. Germline V CDR1 and CDR2: MNHEY, SMNVEV (reference sequence). The CDR3 bases are TGTGCCAGCAGTGCGACAGGGGGCTTTGGCGGCTACACCTTC. This translates into CASSATGGFGGYTF.

This chain connects TRBV6-5 to TRBJ2-7; D possibly corresponds to TRBD1 (5 bases). V was clipped by 0 bases and J by 5 bases, with 11 bases between them. The length of the CDR3 is 14 residues. The V gene's germline CDR1 is MNHEY and CDR2 SVGAGI. CDR3 region: CASSYSGRVNEQYF. DNA of the CDR3: TGTGCCAGCAGTTACTCAGGCAGGGTCAACGAGCAGTACTTC.

The chain employs TRBV5-6 and TRBJ2-7; TRBD1 or TRBD2 may be the D gene (6 bases each). The CDR3 consists of 14 residues. V dropped 3 bases and J dropped 7 bases, with 17 bases sitting between them. Germline CDR1 SGHDT, CDR2 YYEEEE. For the CDR3, the DNA is TGTGCCAGCAGCTGGGGGGCGGGGTCCTCGGAGCAGTACTTC. It yields the protein CASSWGAGSSEQYF.

This chain joins TRBV28 and TRBJ2-7; D is unclear. CDR1 and CDR2 from the germline V gene are MDHEN and SYDVKM. V dropped 1 base and J dropped 5 bases, with 12 bases sitting between them. This CDR3 region has 14 residues. CDR3 region: CASSLLGLRDEQYF. CDR3 DNA sequence: TGTGCCAGCAGTTTATTAGGGCTTAGGGACGAGCAGTACTTC.

The chain has TRBV10-3 and TRBJ1-3; D is possibly TRBD1 (6 bases). Germline values: CDR1 ENHRY, CDR2 SYGVKD. The CDR3 extends over 15 amino acids. Trimming took 0 bases from V and 2 from J, leaving 8 bases between them. The CDR3 sequence: CAISESRDTGNTIYF. The CDR3 region has the DNA TGTGCCATCAGTGAGTCACGGGACACTGGAAACACCATATATTTT.

J is TRBJ2-1 and V is TRBV7-9; no reliable D call. CDR1 is SEHNR, CDR2 FQNEAQ, per germline (reference sequence). V was shortened by 5 bases and J by 5 bases, with 1 base between the two germline ends. This CDR3 spans 10 amino acids. For the CDR3, the DNA is TGTGCCAGCAGCCACAATGAGCAGTTCTTC. Protein sequence: CASSHNEQFF.

The chain joins TRBV30 to TRBJ2-1, with 11 bases matching TRBD2. The CDR3 is made up of 15 amino acids. Per the germline V gene, CDR1 is GTSNPN and CDR2 is SVGIG (reference sequence). Trimming at V came to 2 bases and at J to 3 bases, leaving 3 bases not matched to a gene. The CDR3: CAWSTTSGGYNEQFF. CDR3 nucleotides: TGTGCCTGGAGTACTACTAGCGGGGGCTACAATGAGCAGTTCTTC.

V and J are TRBV27 and TRBJ2-1; D is undetermined. V shed 3 bases and J shed 9 bases, with 12 bases lying between them. The germline CDR1 and CDR2 sequences are MNHEY and SMNVEV (reference sequence). This CDR3 is built from 13 residues. CDR3 bases: TGTGCCAGCAGTTTCCCCGGAGTGCCTGAGCAGTTCTTC. Its translation: CASSFPGVPEQFF.

The rearrangement joins TRBV6-5 to TRBJ1-2; D perhaps matches TRBD1 (5 bases). Germline CDR1 is MNHEY and CDR2 is SVGAGI. This CDR3 region has 14 residues. Deletions cut 2 bases from V and 8 bases from J, with 15 bases between. CDR3 region: CASSYQGGAGGYTF. CDR3 DNA sequence: TGTGCCAGCAGTTACCAAGGAGGGGCCGGGGGCTACACCTTC.

This clone is labeled large. One end of the junction varies from germline; a read error may be responsible. The chain joins TRBV27 to TRBJ2-7; D possibly uses TRBD1 or TRBD2 (5 bases each). Germline V gene data show CDR1 as MNHEY and CDR2 as SMNVEV (reference sequence). The CDR3 loop spans 16 amino acids. The CDR3 coding sequence is TGTGCCAGCAGTGTATCCTCCGGGACGGTGTCCTACGAGCAGTACTTC. Translating gives CASSVSSGTVSYEQYF.

The chain recombines TRBV11-3 with TRBJ1-1; D gene unclear. This CDR3 has 14 residues. Germline CDR1 SGHNT, CDR2 YENEEA. Between the trimmed V and J ends, which lost 6 bases and 0 bases, there was a span of 11 bases. CDR3 nucleotides: TGTGCCAGCAGTCCCGGGATCATGAACACTGAAGCTTTCTTT. This gives the protein CASSPGIMNTEAFF.

This clone appeared a few times. The chain employs TRBV7-9 and TRBJ2-1; D is perhaps TRBD1 (5 bases). The V gene lost 5 bases and the J gene lost 6 bases, with 8 bases spanning the gap. The V gene's germline CDR1 is SEHNR and CDR2 FQNEAQ (reference sequence). The CDR3 spans 12 residues. The CDR3 DNA sequence: TGTGCCAGCAGCGTGCAGGGCAATGAGCAGTTCTTC. Encoded protein: CASSVQGNEQFF.

The sample holds a few counts of this clone. CDR3 in amino acids: CASSLAAGPENEQYF. Here the CDR3 DNA reads TGTGCCAGCAGCTTAGCGGCGGGGCCGGAGAACGAGCAGTACTTC. The chain is built from TRBV13 and TRBJ2-7; tentatively, D is TRBD2 (6 bases). CDR3 length: 15 amino acids. The ends were cut back, 1 base at V and 5 bases at J, with 15 bases in the middle. Germline V CDR1 and CDR2: PRHDT, FYEKMQ (reference sequence).

CDR3 region: CASGERGREQYF. The CDR3 nucleotides read TGTGCCAGCGGGGAACGGGGTCGAGAGCAGTACTTC. V gene TRBV11-2 combines with J gene TRBJ2-7; D may be TRBD2 (5 bases). The CDR3 has 12 amino acids. The germline V gene encodes CDR1 SGHAT and CDR2 FQNNGV. Trimming stripped 8 bases from V and 7 bases from J, with 15 bases between.

CDR3 sequence: CASSVWAGDRPDTQYF. DNA for the CDR3: TGTGCCAGCAGCGTATGGGCGGGAGACCGGCCAGATACGCAGTATTTT. The J gene is TRBJ2-3, the V gene TRBV9, with 7 bases lining up with TRBD2. Germline values: CDR1 SGDLS, CDR2 YYNGEE. CDR3 size: 16 residues. Trimming took 1 base from V and 4 from J; bases not matched to a gene: 9. Variable domain in full (rest from reference TRBV9 and TRBJ2-3): DSGVTQTPKHLITATGQRVTLRCSPRSGDLSVYWYQQSLDQGLQFLIQYYNGEERAKGNILERFSAQQFPDLHSELNLSSLELGDSALYFCASSVWAGDRPDTQYFGPGTRLTVL.

V is TRBV7-9 and J is TRBJ1-2, with a tentative D call TRBD1 (5 bases). The ends were cut back, 2 bases at V and 7 bases at J, with 14 bases in the middle. CDR3 length: 14 residues. Germline V gene lookup returns CDR1 SEHNR and CDR2 FQNEAQ (reference sequence). The CDR3 DNA reads TGTGCCAGCAGCTTAATCCGGGGGAATGGTGGCTACACCTTC. This sequence encodes CASSLIRGNGGYTF.